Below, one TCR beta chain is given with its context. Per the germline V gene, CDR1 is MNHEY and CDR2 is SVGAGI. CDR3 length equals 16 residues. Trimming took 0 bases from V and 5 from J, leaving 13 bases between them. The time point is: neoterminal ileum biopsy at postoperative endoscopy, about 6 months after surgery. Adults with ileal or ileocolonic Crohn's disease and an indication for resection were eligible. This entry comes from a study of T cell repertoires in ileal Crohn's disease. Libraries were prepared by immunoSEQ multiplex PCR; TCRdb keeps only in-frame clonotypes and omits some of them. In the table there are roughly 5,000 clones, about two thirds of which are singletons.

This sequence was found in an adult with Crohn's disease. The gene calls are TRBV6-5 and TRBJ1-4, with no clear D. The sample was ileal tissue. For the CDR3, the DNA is TGTGCCAGCAGTTACTCGAATGGCAGGAAAAATGAAAAACTGTTTTTT. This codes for CASSYSNGRKNEKLFF.